A single sample gave rise to the 24 T cell receptor beta chains below, sequenced in a study of breast tumors, draining lymph nodes, adjacent tissues. Via MiXCR, TCRdb re-called the multiplex PCR reads, giving one row per CDR3 protein. The sample has 250,000 or so distinct CDR3 sequences; about 33% are singletons. The lymph nodes were axillary draining lymph nodes from breast cancer patients. The sample consisted of axillary lymph node tissue. Source of these receptors: a female donor with breast cancer. Some clones in this sample may be carry-over from other donors' samples.

This chain's CDR3 is CASRATGQTYYGYTF. DNA for the CDR3: TGTGCCAGCAGGGCCACGGGACAGACCTACTATGGCTACACCTTC. The J gene is TRBJ1-2, the V gene TRBV6-1, with TRBD1 matching 7 bases. The junction had 10 bases not matched to a gene; V was cut back by 6 bases and J by 3 bases. In germline, CDR1 is MNHNS, CDR2 SASEGT. CDR3 size: 15 residues.

This clonotype was seen at least ten times. The chain recombines TRBV10-3 with TRBJ1-2, with D hard to call. The V gene's germline CDR1 is ENHRY and CDR2 SYGVKD. V was shortened by 3 bases and J by 9 bases, with 17 bases between the two germline ends. This CDR3 has 14 amino acids. The CDR3 bases are TGTGCCATCAGTGATTCCCAAGAAAAGAGGAGCTACACCTTC. Its protein is CAISDSQEKRSYTF.

This clonotype showed up just a few times. The CDR3: CASRKQPQGDGQPQHF. CDR3 in DNA: TGTGCCAGCAGGAAACAACCCCAGGGTGACGGGCAGCCCCAGCATTTT. The V call is TRBV6-5, the J call TRBJ1-5; the D gene is possibly TRBD1 (5 bases). There are 16 residues in the CDR3. Germline CDR1 is MNHEY and CDR2 is SVGAGI. V lost 6 bases and J 7 bases, leaving 22 bases between the germline ends.

This clonotype was seen a few times. It may be a read error: a sequence one base away is much more abundant. V is TRBV5-1 and J is TRBJ1-2; D is uncertain. The CDR3 extends over 15 amino acids. Germline CDR1 is SGHRS and CDR2 is YFSETQ. V lost 0 bases and J lost 7, with 16 bases in between. The CDR3: CASSLAEEGSSGYTF. The DNA for the CDR3 is TGCGCCAGCAGCTTGGCCGAAGAAGGGAGCTCTGGCTACACCTTC.

The chain joins TRBV20-1 to TRBJ1-1, with a tentative D call TRBD1 (5 bases). This CDR3 is built from 15 residues. Trimming left V 4 bases short and J 2 bases short, with 17 bases between. Germline V gene sequence: CDR1 DFQATT, CDR2 SNEGSKA (reference sequence). In DNA form, the CDR3 reads TGCAGTGCTACCCTCGACAGACCCACTAACACTGAAGCTTTCTTT. This sequence encodes CSATLDRPTNTEAFF.

This clonotype was counted at least ten times. The chain has TRBV2 and TRBJ2-1; possibly TRBD2 for D (7 bases). The CDR3 extends over 13 amino acids. In germline, CDR1 is SNHLY, CDR2 FYNNEI. Deletions cut 7 bases from V and 10 bases from J, with 17 bases between. The CDR3 loop is CASMGRGRGEQFF. DNA for the CDR3: TGTGCCAGCATGGGGAGGGGGAGAGGGGAGCAGTTCTTC.

This clonotype was detected ten times or more. This chain uses TRBV15 with TRBJ2-7, with 7 bases that match TRBD2. Losses at the gene ends were 0 bases for V and 4 bases for J; bases not matched to a gene: 9. In germline, CDR1 is LNHNV, CDR2 YYDKDF (reference sequence). The CDR3 has 16 residues. DNA of the CDR3: TGTGCCACCAGCAGAGATGCTAGCGGAGCATCGTACGAGCAGTACTTC. It codes for CATSRDASGASYEQYF.

Many counts were recorded for this clonotype. V is TRBV20-1 and J is TRBJ2-7; 13 nucleotides line up with TRBD2. This CDR3 is built from 15 residues. The junction had 11 bases not matched to a gene; V was cut back by 6 bases and J by 6 bases. Per germline, CDR1 DFQATT and CDR2 SNEGSKA (reference sequence). The CDR3 here is CSAQRTSGSAAEQYF. The CDR3 DNA reads as TGCAGTGCCCAACGGACTAGCGGGAGTGCCGCCGAGCAGTACTTC.

This clonotype was observed many times. This chain uses TRBV3-1 with TRBJ1-4; perhaps TRBD1 as D (6 bases). CDR1 LGHDT and CDR2 YNNKEL come from the germline V gene (reference sequence). V lost 4 bases and J 8 bases, leaving 11 bases between the germline ends. CDR3 length: 13 amino acids. The CDR3 loop is CASSLRGTEKLFF. Here the CDR3 DNA reads TGTGCCAGCAGCCTCCGGGGGACAGAAAAACTGTTTTTT.

This clonotype was seen ten or more times. This sequence joins TRBV29-1 and TRBJ2-1; the match to TRBD2 covers 8 bases. The J segment lost 5 bases and the V segment lost 3 bases, leaving 9 bases of the junction unmatched. Germline V gives CDR1 SQVTM, CDR2 ANQGSEA. This CDR3 contains 15 residues. The CDR3 region has the DNA TGCAGCGTTGATCTCGGGAGGGCCGTGCACAATGAGCAGTTCTTC. Its protein is CSVDLGRAVHNEQFF.

This clonotype is a singleton in its sample. This may be a read error, as it is one base from a much larger clone. V is TRBV4-2 and J is TRBJ2-1; 7 positions match TRBD2. The germline V gene has CDR1 LGHNA and CDR2 YNFKEQ. This CDR3 is built from 17 residues. V trimming: 0 bases; J trimming: 4 bases; junction bases outside the gene matches: 9. CDR3 amino acids: CASSQESGTNGYNEQFF. Here the CDR3 DNA reads TGTGCCAGCAGCCAAGAGTCCGGGACTAACGGGTACAATGAGCAGTTCTTC.

Ten or more counts support this clonotype. CDR3 bases: TGTGCCAGCAAAGCGGGAGGTACGAATGAGCAGTTCTTC. Translation gives CASKAGGTNEQFF. This sequence joins TRBV2 and TRBJ2-1; 9 nucleotides line up with TRBD2. The CDR3 sequence is 13 residues long. The V gene's germline CDR1 is SNHLY and CDR2 FYNNEI. The V segment lost 7 bases and the J segment 7 bases; nucleotides outside the gene matches: 5.

About this clonotype itself: Compared with germline, one end of the junction differs, possibly owing to a read error. The chain uses TRBV7-2 and TRBJ2-2; possibly TRBD2 for D (6 bases). The CDR3 is 18 residues long. Germline loops: CDR1 SGHTA, CDR2 FQGNSA. CDR3 coding DNA: TGTGCCGGCAGCTTATGGGGGGTAACCAGCGCGTCCACCGGGGAGCTGTTTTTT. Encoded protein: CAGSLWGVTSASTGELFF. Full variable domain (remainder filled in from reference TRBV7-2 and TRBJ2-2): GAGVSQSPSNKVTEKGKDVELRCDPISGHTALYWYRQSLGQGLEFLIYFQGNSAPDKSGLPSDRFSAERTGGSVSTLTIQRTQQEDSAVYLCAGSLWGVTSASTGELFFGEGSRLTVL.

Notes on this clonotype: A read error may explain this, as a much larger clone is one base away. The rearrangement links TRBV4-1 to TRBJ2-7; no firm D call. CDR1 is MGHRA and CDR2 is YSYEKL in the germline V gene. The CDR3 is 18 residues long. Written as DNA, the CDR3 is TGCGCCGGCAGCCAAGACCCTGGGGTCCGGCAGGCGGCCTACGAGCAGTACTTC. It translates to CAGSQDPGVRQAAYEQYF.

This clonotype was recorded many times. The chain has TRBV11-2 and TRBJ1-2; D unclear. The V and J ends lost 1 base and 5 bases respectively, with 14 bases between them. CDR3 size: 15 residues. Germline lookup yields CDR1 SGHAT and CDR2 FQNNGV. CDR3 in amino acids: CASSLAFRGRYGYTF. The DNA for the CDR3 is TGTGCCAGCAGCTTAGCCTTTCGAGGGAGATATGGCTACACCTTC. The variable domain in full, with the rest retrieved from reference TRBV11-2 and TRBJ1-2, is EAGVAQSPRYKIIEKRQSVAFWCNPISGHATLYWYQQILGQGPKLLIQFQNNGVVDDSQLPKDRFSAERLKGVDSTLKIQPAKLEDSAVYLCASSLAFRGRYGYTFGSGTRLTVV.

This clonotype was recorded at least ten times. One end of the junction fails to match germline, which may point to a read error. The chain recombines TRBV25-1 with TRBJ2-4; no firm D call. Germline loops: CDR1 MGHDK, CDR2 SYGVNS. The CDR3 is 9 residues long. The CDR3 DNA is TGTGCCAGCAGTGTTACAGACTTATTC. Its protein is CASSVTDLF.

This clonotype was seen many times. J is TRBJ2-3 and V is TRBV10-1; 8 bases map to TRBD2. Per the germline V gene, CDR1 is WNHNN and CDR2 is SYGVQD (reference sequence). This CDR3 is 15 amino acids long. V trimming: 2 bases; J trimming: 8 bases; junction bases outside the gene matches: 9. CDR3 DNA sequence: TGCGCCAGCAGTGAGATTGCTAGCGGGTGGGGTACGCAGTATTTT. Translated, it gives CASSEIASGWGTQYF.

This clonotype came up many times. V usage is TRBV24-1 and J usage is TRBJ2-2; no clear D. Germline V gene lookup returns CDR1 KGHDR and CDR2 SFDVKD. Trimming shortened V by 3 bases and J by 7 bases, and 8 bases separated the two germline ends. The CDR3 sequence is 13 residues long. The CDR3 DNA reads TGTGCCACCAGTGATCCCAGTTTCGGGGAGCTGTTTTTT. Its protein product is CATSDPSFGELFF.

The gene calls are TRBV12-3 or TRBV12-4 and TRBJ1-5, with D maybe TRBD1 (6 bases). V was pared by 5 bases and J by 5 bases, with 10 bases between. This CDR3 contains 13 residues. CDR3 sequence reads: CASSGQPDQPQHF. DNA for the CDR3: TGTGCCAGCAGTGGACAGCCCGATCAGCCCCAGCATTTT.

With regard to this clonotype: This may be a read error, as it is one base from a much larger clone. V is TRBV11-2 and J is TRBJ2-1; 8 bases are shared with TRBD2. The CDR3 loop spans 14 amino acids. The V gene's germline CDR1 is SGHAT and CDR2 FQNNGV. Trimming removed 2 bases from V and 15 bases from J; junction bases left unmatched: 12. The CDR3 DNA is TGTGCCAGCAGCTTAACTCTTAGCGGGGCAACCGTGTTCTTC. Protein product: CASSLTLSGATVFF. The full variable domain, completed using reference TRBV11-2 and TRBJ2-1, is EAGVAQSPRYKIIEKRQSVAFWCNPISGHATLYWYQQILGQGPKLLIQFQNNGVVDDSQLPKDRFSAERLKGVDSTLKIQPAKLEDSAVYLCASSLTLSGATVFFGPGTRLTVL.

V usage is TRBV6-1 and J usage is TRBJ2-7; 7 bases are shared with TRBD1. Losses at the gene ends were 4 bases for V and 2 bases for J; bases not matched to a gene: 8. CDR3 size: 15 residues. The germline V gene has CDR1 MNHNS and CDR2 SASEGT. The CDR3 region has the DNA TGTGCCAGCAGTGCTATGACAGGGAGCCCCTACGAGCAGTACTTC. Encoded protein: CASSAMTGSPYEQYF.

This clonotype was found many times. J is TRBJ2-1 and V is TRBV11-3, with 7 bases that match TRBD2. Germline CDR1 SGHNT, CDR2 YENEEA. Trimming took 1 base from V and 5 from J; bases not matched to a gene: 8. CDR3 length: 16 residues. This chain's CDR3 is CASSLVLAGNHNEQFF. CDR3 DNA: TGTGCCAGCAGCTTAGTTTTAGCGGGTAACCACAATGAGCAGTTCTTC. Full variable domain (remainder filled in from reference TRBV11-3 and TRBJ2-1): EAGVVQSPRYKIIEKKQPVAFWCNPISGHNTLYWYLQNLGQGPELLIRYENEEAVDDSQLPKDRFSAERLKGVDSTLKIQPAELGDSAVYLCASSLVLAGNHNEQFFGPGTRLTVL.

This clonotype has more than one count but fewer than ten. The chain has TRBV30 and TRBJ1-4; 9 nucleotides agree with TRBD1. V gave up 0 bases and J gave up 6 bases; unmatched junction bases: 2. The CDR3 totals 14 residues. Germline V gene lookup returns CDR1 GTSNPN and CDR2 SVGIG (reference sequence). CDR3 sequence: CAWSVGTGYEKLFF. The CDR3 DNA reads as TGTGCCTGGAGTGTCGGGACAGGGTATGAAAAACTGTTTTTT.

Turning to this clonotype: It may be a read error: a sequence one base away is much more abundant. Likely a read error: the CDR3 ends without its conserved phenylalanine or tryptophan. V and J are TRBV19 and TRBJ2-1; perhaps D is TRBD1 or TRBD2 (6 bases each). CDR3 length equals 16 residues. Trimming removed 0 bases from V and 9 bases from J, with 18 bases in between. The V gene's germline CDR1 is LNHDA and CDR2 SQIVND (reference sequence). CDR3 sequence reads: CASSIDNAGKGGEQFS. In DNA form, the CDR3 reads TGTGCCAGTAGTATAGATAATGCGGGAAAAGGGGGTGAGCAGTTCTCC.